Each of the 4 T cell receptor beta chains below was sequenced from the same sample in a study of blood T cell repertoires in COVID-19. The method was immunoSEQ multiplex PCR; TCRdb's version includes in-frame clones alone and lacks a portion of them. The data show 95,000 to 150,000 clones, around 86% seen once. The sequenced sample consisted of peripheral blood. All receptors come from a man between 35 and 55 years old with acute or convalescent COVID-19.

The V call is TRBV30, the J call TRBJ2-7; 10 bases align to TRBD1. This CDR3 is 13 amino acids long. From germline, CDR1 is GTSNPN and CDR2 SVGIG (reference sequence). Losses at the gene ends were 3 bases for V and 2 bases for J; bases not matched to a gene: 1. CDR3 sequence: CAWRGQGAYEQYF. For the CDR3, the DNA is TGTGCCTGGAGAGGACAGGGGGCCTACGAGCAGTACTTC.

The V and J genes are TRBV27 and TRBJ2-2; a weak D match, TRBD1 (7 bases). There are 17 residues in the CDR3. Germline loops: CDR1 MNHEY, CDR2 SMNVEV (reference sequence). The V and J ends lost 4 bases and 4 bases respectively, with 19 bases between them. The DNA for the CDR3 is TGTGCCAGCAGTTATGGGGAGGCAGGGGGGAGCACCGGGGAGCTGTTTTTT. Amino acids: CASSYGEAGGSTGELFF.

The chain recombines TRBV4-1 with TRBJ1-4; possible D gene TRBD1, 5 bases. V was shortened by 3 bases and J by 3 bases, with 17 bases between the two germline ends. The CDR3 extends over 17 amino acids. Germline V gives CDR1 MGHRA, CDR2 YSYEKL. CDR3 loop: CASSQLPLAGPNEKLFF. The CDR3 bases are TGCGCCAGCAGCCAGTTGCCTCTTGCGGGGCCTAATGAAAAACTGTTTTTT.

V is TRBV3-1 (or the pseudogene TRBV3-2) and J is TRBJ1-2, with D possibly being TRBD1 (6 bases). This CDR3 is built from 16 residues. Per germline, CDR1 LGHDT and CDR2 YNNKEL (reference sequence). V gave up 5 bases and J gave up 4 bases, with 20 bases separating them. CDR3 sequence: CASSSSTGGYRYGYTF. Written as DNA, the CDR3 is TGTGCCAGCAGCTCCTCGACAGGAGGTTACCGCTATGGCTACACCTTC.